This entry lists 23 T cell receptor beta chains sequenced from one sample in a study of technical replicates of blood from several donors. Data came from immunoSEQ multiplex PCR; TCRdb stores just in-frame clones and leaves some out. The data show 80,000 to 95,000 clones, around 94% seen once. The specimen sequenced was T cells isolated from PBMCs. These receptors were taken from a human donor in good health.

This sequence joins TRBV5-6 and TRBJ2-3; no clear D. Germline V gene data show CDR1 as SGHDT and CDR2 as YYEEEE. The CDR3 length is 16 residues. V was trimmed by 0 bases and J by 0 bases, leaving 11 bases between them. The CDR3 nucleotides are TGTGCCAGCAGCTTGGCCGCTACAGTGAGCACAGATACGCAGTATTTT. Amino acid sequence: CASSLAATVSTDTQYF.

A single count supports this clone. The rearrangement uses TRBV5-1 and TRBJ1-2; maybe TRBD1 (5 bases). The germline V and J ends were trimmed by 2 bases and 6 bases, with 17 bases remaining between them. The germline V gene has CDR1 SGHRS and CDR2 YFSETQ. CDR3 length: 15 amino acids. For the CDR3, the DNA is TGCGCCAGCAGCTTACAGGTTCCCACGGGCGATGGCTACACCTTC. The encoded protein is CASSLQVPTGDGYTF.

The rearrangement uses TRBV13 and TRBJ2-7; D is undetermined. CDR1 is PRHDT and CDR2 is FYEKMQ in the germline V gene (reference sequence). This CDR3 has 15 residues. V was cut by 3 bases and J by 6 bases, with 18 bases left in between. DNA of the CDR3: TGTGCCAGCAGCTTTGATACGGTTTCGCCCCTCGAGCAGTACTTC. It codes for CASSFDTVSPLEQYF. Combining the CDR3 with reference TRBV13 and TRBJ2-7 gives the whole variable domain AAGVIQSPRHLIKEKRETATLKCYPIPRHDTVYWYQQGPGQDPQFLISFYEKMQSDKGSIPDRFSAQQFSDYHSELNMSSLELGDSALYFCASSFDTVSPLEQYFGPGTRLTVT.

The gene calls are TRBV7-2 and TRBJ1-5; D may be TRBD1 (6 bases). Germline CDR1 is SGHTA and CDR2 is FQGNSA. The CDR3 sequence is 15 residues long. The ends were cut back, 3 bases at V and 4 bases at J, with 13 bases in the middle. CDR3 amino acids: CASSFSGGLNQPQHF. The DNA for the CDR3 is TGTGCCAGCAGCTTTTCGGGGGGCCTAAATCAGCCCCAGCATTTT.

This clone was observed a single time. V gene TRBV4-1 combines with J gene TRBJ2-7, with 9 bases lining up with TRBD1. Germline V gene data show CDR1 as MGHRA and CDR2 as YSYEKL. This CDR3 region has 15 residues. V lost 0 bases, J lost 5 bases, and 5 bases stayed unmatched. The CDR3 DNA sequence: TGCGCCAGCAGCCAAGAAAACAGGGGGCTAGACGAGCAGTACTTC. Protein product: CASSQENRGLDEQYF.

The rearrangement links TRBV15 to TRBJ2-4, with unresolved D. Germline V lookup: CDR1 LNHNV, CDR2 YYDKDF (reference sequence). CDR3 length equals 14 residues. Trimming removed 1 base at V and 8 bases at J, with 12 bases between. The CDR3 coding sequence is TGTGCCACCAGCAGAGGAGGAGAGGTGCACATTCAGTACTTC. Translation: CATSRGGEVHIQYF.

The rearrangement joins TRBV7-6 to TRBJ2-7; TRBD2 matches at 14 bases. V lost 5 bases to trimming and J lost 12 bases; unmatched junction nucleotides: 15. The CDR3 sequence is 16 residues long. The germline V gene has CDR1 SGHVS and CDR2 FNYEAQ. CDR3 protein: CASSLETSGRARVLYF. The CDR3 DNA follows: TGTGCCAGCAGCCTTGAGACTAGCGGGAGGGCCAGGGTTTTGTACTTC.

The gene calls are TRBV30 and TRBJ2-3, with 7 bases matching TRBD2. The CDR3 is 14 amino acids. The germline V gene encodes CDR1 GTSNPN and CDR2 SVGIG (reference sequence). Trimming took 2 bases from V and 8 from J; bases not matched to a gene: 10. CDR3 sequence: CAWSYSTVAGTQYF. CDR3 coding DNA: TGTGCCTGGAGTTACTCCACGGTAGCGGGTACGCAGTATTTT.

The genes are TRBV29-1 and TRBJ2-5; TRBD1 agrees at 7 bases. Trimming cost V 7 bases and J 1 base; bases outside gene matches: 6. There are 13 residues in the CDR3. Per the germline V gene, CDR1 is SQVTM and CDR2 is ANQGSEA. CDR3 protein: CSAQGQAQETQYF. The CDR3 nucleotides are TGCAGCGCCCAAGGACAGGCCCAAGAGACCCAGTACTTC.

CDR3 in amino acids: CAGKARGLDEKLFF. CDR3 DNA sequence: TGTGCCGGCAAAGCCCGGGGACTCGATGAAAAACTGTTTTTT. The genes are TRBV28 and TRBJ1-4, with a tentative D call TRBD1 (5 bases). The CDR3 runs to 14 residues. V was trimmed by 11 bases and J by 6 bases, leaving 19 bases between them. The germline CDR1 and CDR2 sequences are MDHEN and SYDVKM.

The chain links TRBV27 to TRBJ2-1, with 11 bases matching TRBD2. V gave up 0 bases and J gave up 3 bases; unmatched junction bases: 1. The CDR3 is 16 amino acids. Germline CDR1 is MNHEY and CDR2 is SMNVEV (reference sequence). CDR3 DNA sequence: TGTGCCAGCAGTTTATCGACTAGCGGGGACTACAATGAGCAGTTCTTC. Translation: CASSLSTSGDYNEQFF.

The chain has TRBV19 and TRBJ2-3; 8 bases agree with TRBD2. Germline V CDR1 and CDR2: LNHDA, SQIVND (reference sequence). The CDR3 totals 14 residues. V shed 1 base and J 5 bases; nucleotides not matched to a gene: 2. CDR3 sequence: CASSIGLAGDTQYF. The CDR3 region has the DNA TGTGCCAGTAGTATAGGCCTAGCGGGAGATACGCAGTATTTT.

This chain uses TRBV7-2 with TRBJ2-2; 8 positions agree with TRBD2. Unmatched junction bases numbered 11, after V lost 5 bases and J lost 3 bases. Germline CDR1 is SGHTA and CDR2 is FQGNSA. The CDR3 consists of 17 residues. The CDR3 loop reads CASSPSQLAGHTGELFF. In nucleotides, the CDR3 is TGTGCCAGCAGCCCTAGCCAGTTAGCGGGACACACCGGGGAGCTGTTTTTT.

This sequence joins TRBV7-9 and TRBJ2-2; 14 bases are shared with TRBD2. CDR3 length equals 16 residues. CDR1 SEHNR and CDR2 FQNEAQ come from the germline V gene (reference sequence). V gave up 4 bases and J gave up 6 bases; unmatched junction bases: 4. DNA for the CDR3: TGTGCCAGCAGCTGGACTAGCGGGGGGAAGTCCGGGGAGCTGTTTTTT. As protein: CASSWTSGGKSGELFF.

This chain links TRBV27 with TRBJ1-2, with TRBD1 matching over 7 bases. Unmatched junction bases numbered 13, after V lost 5 bases and J lost 4 bases. This CDR3 has 16 residues. CDR1 is MNHEY, CDR2 SMNVEV, per germline (reference sequence). The CDR3 coding sequence is TGTGCCAGCAGTCGAAACACGGGACAGCACCTCTATGGCTACACCTTC. This translates into CASSRNTGQHLYGYTF.

The chain has TRBV9 and TRBJ1-5; 8 nucleotides align to TRBD1. The CDR3 extends over 17 amino acids. Germline V CDR1 and CDR2: SGDLS, YYNGEE. After removal of 3 bases from V and 0 bases from J, the junction contained 8 bases not matched to a gene. The CDR3 spells CASSAGTGEYSNQPQHF. The CDR3 nucleotides read TGTGCCAGCAGCGCCGGGACAGGAGAATATAGCAATCAGCCCCAGCATTTT. Based on the CDR3 plus reference TRBV9 and TRBJ1-5, the full variable domain is DSGVTQTPKHLITATGQRVTLRCSPRSGDLSVYWYQQSLDQGLQFLIQYYNGEERAKGNILERFSAQQFPDLHSELNLSSLELGDSALYFCASSAGTGEYSNQPQHFGDGTRLSIL.

This chain joins TRBV29-1 and TRBJ2-3; 9 bases fit TRBD2. CDR3 length equals 14 residues. Germline V lookup: CDR1 SQVTM, CDR2 ANQGSEA. With 4 bases clipped from V and 4 bases from J, the junction kept 6 bases outside the gene matches. This CDR3 reads CSVVTSGKPDTQYF. The CDR3 coding sequence is TGCAGCGTTGTGACTAGCGGCAAACCAGATACGCAGTATTTT.

The chain combines TRBV11-3 with TRBJ1-2; D not resolved. Germline lookup yields CDR1 SGHNT and CDR2 YENEEA. The length of the CDR3 is 13 residues. The ends were cut back, 4 bases at V and 1 base at J, with 7 bases in the middle. CDR3 DNA: TGTGCCAGCAGCTCGGGTGATAACTATGGCTACACCTTC. Protein product: CASSSGDNYGYTF.

DNA of the CDR3: TGCGCCAGCAGCTTCGGGACTAGCGGATCCCAAGAGACCCAGTACTTC. Its protein product is CASSFGTSGSQETQYF. The V call is TRBV5-1, the J call TRBJ2-5; 11 bases match TRBD2. The V gene's germline CDR1 is SGHRS and CDR2 YFSETQ. The V and J ends lost 2 bases and 1 base, in that order; junction bases with no gene match: 4. The CDR3 is 16 amino acids.

This sequence joins TRBV11-2 and TRBJ2-5; 15 positions match TRBD2. V gave up 5 bases and J gave up 0 bases; unmatched junction bases: 4. Germline V gene lookup returns CDR1 SGHAT and CDR2 FQNNGV. CDR3 length: 17 amino acids. The CDR3 here is CASSLGLAGGHQETQYF. The CDR3 nucleotides read TGTGCCAGCAGCCTGGGACTAGCGGGGGGACACCAAGAGACCCAGTACTTC.

CDR3 amino acids: CASSLENREQYF. CDR3 in DNA: TGCGCCAGCAGCTTGGAAAACAGGGAGCAGTACTTC. The gene calls are TRBV5-1 and TRBJ2-7, with D possibly being TRBD1 (5 bases). Germline CDR1 reads SGHRS; CDR2 reads YFSETQ. The CDR3 extends over 12 amino acids. Trimming took off 0 bases at V and 7 bases at J, with 8 bases between the two ends.

V is TRBV2 and J is TRBJ1-6, with D unresolved. V gave up 7 bases and J gave up 0 bases, with 10 bases separating them. This CDR3 region has 15 residues. Germline-derived CDR1 and CDR2 are SNHLY and FYNNEI. The CDR3 is CASKFGSSYNSPLHF. The DNA for the CDR3 is TGTGCCAGCAAGTTCGGGAGCTCCTATAATTCACCCCTCCACTTT.

The rearrangement uses TRBV11-2 and TRBJ2-1; TRBD1 matches at 9 bases. Trimming removed 5 bases from V and 6 bases from J; junction bases left unmatched: 2. The CDR3 covers 13 residues. Germline V gene data show CDR1 as SGHAT and CDR2 as FQNNGV. CDR3: CASSATGGNEQFF. CDR3 sequence (DNA): TGTGCCAGCAGCGCGACAGGGGGCAATGAGCAGTTCTTC.